The rows below give T cell receptor beta chains drawn from one sample of a study of T cell responses to AZD1222 COVID-19 vaccine. TCRdb's table, derived via immunoSEQ multiplex PCR, lists solely in-frame clones and lacks some. Found here are fewer than 80,000 clones, about four fifths of them singletons; the top ten hold over 20%. The material was peripheral blood, obtained on day 0 of MenACWY control vaccination. The receptors derive from an adult in good health. The conserved cysteine and the conserved F or W are not part of the CDR3 here.

>13|TRBV19
ASHPSGVWDTEAF
>12|TRBV5-1
ASSPWTSKTEQF
>11|TRBV7-3
ASSRGPESEAF
>13|TRBV7-6
ASSSGTGIYNEQF
>14|TRBV2
ASSDWGPSSTDTQY
>12|TRBV30
AWSMGGLGYEQY
>11|TRBV29-1
SDRDRVTNEQF
>12|TRBV2
ASSPDRMNTEAF
>9|TRBV20-1
SARGQGEAF
>13|TRBV12-2
ASRPYSGHLRAQH
>8|TRBV29-1
SVAQAEAF
>12|TRBV5-1
ASSRYGEGTEAF
>13|TRBV5-1
ASSPAGTGNEKLF
>12|TRBV21-1
ASSKRQGGTEAF
>12|TRBV19
ASTRDRNNNEQF
>12|TRBV11-1
ASSAAGTASGYT